Given below is one TCR beta chain in context. This sample is drawn from a study of blood T cell repertoires in COVID-19. Whole-study context: COVID-19 samples from acute and convalescent phases originated in the United States, Italy and Spain. The analysed material was cDNA or gDNA that came from T cells, B-cell-depleted T cells, or PBMCs.

The germline gives CDR1 LNHDA, CDR2 SQIVND (reference sequence). The CDR3 extends over 15 amino acids. The V gene lost 3 bases and the J gene lost 4 bases, with 16 bases spanning the gap. Authors' processing steps: Reference gene primer amplification in the assay estimated nucleated cell counts. This table comes from immunoSEQ multiplex PCR, and its TCRdb copy is limited to in-frame clones, with some not included. V and J calls and clone size are given by that table; D and trimming were obtained from the DNA. The table lists under 200,000 clones, 75% to 85% of them singletons, with about 1.6% in the top ten.

Sequencing was carried out using peripheral blood. The chain links TRBV19 to TRBJ2-7; D might be TRBD1 (6 bases). The source is a human donor in a cohort sampled during active COVID-19. The CDR3, as DNA: TGTGCCAGTAGTATCCGACAGGAGGTTTCATACGAGCAGTACTTC. Translated: CASSIRQEVSYEQYF.